This T cell receptor beta chain was identified during a study of early T cells in non-severe SARS-CoV-2 infection. One entry per CDR3 protein results from TCRdb running MiXCR on the 5' RACE reads. The sample comprises fewer than 50,000 distinct CDR3 sequences, 5.5% to 6.5% of which are singletons, and around 2.8% rests with the top ten. CDR3 length equals 12 residues. Germline V gene lookup returns CDR1 LNHDA and CDR2 SQIVND (reference sequence). V lost 10 bases to trimming and J lost 2 bases, with 11 bases between them. At least ten counts were recorded for this clonotype. The rearrangement uses TRBV19 and TRBJ1-2; D not resolved. Sequencing was performed on whole blood, taken at baseline. This receptor was obtained from an adult who was a healthcare worker with PCR-confirmed SARS-CoV-2 infection or an uninfected control (not recorded which). Here the CDR3 reads CAISAGNYGYTF. As DNA, the CDR3 is TGTGCCATATCGGCAGGAAACTATGGCTACACCTTC.